Listed here are 10 T cell receptor beta chains from one sample, sequenced in a study of blood T cell repertoires in COVID-19. Sequencing used immunoSEQ multiplex PCR; TCRdb keeps in-frame clones, though not all of them. The data show about 330,000 clones, approximately 88% seen once. The sequencing sample was made of peripheral blood. These receptor sequences come from a woman aged 45-65 years with active or convalescent COVID-19.

The V and J genes are TRBV2 and TRBJ2-3, with 9 positions matching TRBD2. This CDR3 has 15 residues. Germline V CDR1 and CDR2: SNHLY, FYNNEI. CDR3 coding DNA: TGTGCTGCCGCGGTAGGCGGGGGGGTTACAGATACGCAGTATTTT. Protein product: CAAAVGGGVTDTQYF. Combining the CDR3 with reference TRBV2 and TRBJ2-3 gives the whole variable domain EPEVTQTPSHQVTQMGQEVILRCVPISNHLYFYWYRQILGQKVEFLVSFYNNEISEKSEIFDDQFSVERPDGSNFTLKIRSTKLEDSAMYFCAAAVGGGVTDTQYFGPGTRLTVL.

This rearrangement joins TRBV6-2 or TRBV6-3 to TRBJ2-1; 9 positions agree with TRBD2. Trimming cost V 4 bases and J 8 bases; bases outside gene matches: 12. The CDR3 is 16 amino acids. Germline CDR1 is MNHEY and CDR2 is SVGEGT. CDR3 sequence (DNA): TGTGCCAGCAGTTCGTTTGGCGGGGGGGCCTTATATGAGCAGTTCTTC. It encodes CASSSFGGGALYEQFF.

V and J are TRBV3-1 (or the pseudogene TRBV3-2) and TRBJ2-1; TRBD2 is a possible D gene (6 bases). V lost 1 base and J 3 bases, leaving 19 bases between the germline ends. Germline V gene sequence: CDR1 LGHDT, CDR2 YNNKEL (reference sequence). The CDR3 runs 18 residues. DNA for the CDR3: TGTGCCAGCAGCCAAGGGGGATTGGACGGGGGTCTCTACAATGAGCAGTTCTTC. Its translation is CASSQGGLDGGLYNEQFF.

This chain joins TRBV7-9 and TRBJ2-3; D is unresolved. Germline V gene lookup returns CDR1 SEHNR and CDR2 FQNEAQ (reference sequence). The CDR3 is made up of 8 amino acids. The germline V and J ends were trimmed by 5 bases and 14 bases, with 5 bases remaining between them. The CDR3: CASSPRYF. CDR3 DNA: TGTGCCAGCAGCCCCCGGTATTTT.

The chain carries TRBV9 and TRBJ1-1, with D unclear. The CDR3 extends over 15 amino acids. The ends were cut back, 0 bases at V and 1 base at J, with 10 bases in the middle. Per the germline V gene, CDR1 is SGDLS and CDR2 is YYNGEE. The CDR3 is CASSVVAAGNTEAFF. The CDR3, as DNA: TGTGCCAGCAGCGTAGTGGCAGCGGGGAACACTGAAGCTTTCTTT.

The chain has TRBV27 and TRBJ1-3; D not certain. V was cut by 5 bases and J by 4 bases, with 21 bases left in between. The CDR3 extends over 17 amino acids. The germline V gene encodes CDR1 MNHEY and CDR2 SMNVEV (reference sequence). The CDR3 DNA is TGTGCCAGCAGTCAAATCCCGGTACAGAGACCGGGAAACACCATATATTTT. It codes for CASSQIPVQRPGNTIYF.

This chain joins TRBV3-1 (or the pseudogene TRBV3-2) and TRBJ1-4, with 7 bases lining up with TRBD1. Germline lookup yields CDR1 LGHDT and CDR2 YNNKEL (reference sequence). The CDR3 has 15 residues. With V trimmed by 1 base and J by 5 bases, 4 bases remained unmatched. CDR3 residues: CASSQGIQGNEKLFF. The CDR3 DNA reads TGTGCCAGCAGCCAAGGTATACAGGGGAATGAAAAACTGTTTTTT.

The chain carries TRBV11-2 and TRBJ1-1; no firm D call. The CDR3 covers 13 residues. The V gene's germline CDR1 is SGHAT and CDR2 FQNNGV. Deletions cut 6 bases from V and 3 bases from J, with 11 bases between. CDR3 amino acids: CASRQPGDTEAFF. The CDR3 DNA reads as TGTGCCAGCAGACAACCCGGGGACACTGAAGCTTTCTTT.

The chain has TRBV18 and TRBJ1-4, with TRBD1 identical over 9 bases. Losses at the gene ends were 3 bases for V and 5 bases for J; bases not matched to a gene: 4. The CDR3 has 15 residues. The germline V gene has CDR1 KGHSH and CDR2 LQKENI. This chain's CDR3 is CASSPGDRGNEKLFF. In nucleotides, the CDR3 is TGTGCCAGCTCACCGGGTGACAGGGGGAATGAAAAACTGTTTTTT.

This chain links TRBV5-4 with TRBJ2-7; unclear D gene. Looked up from germline, CDR1 is SGHNT and CDR2 is YYREEE (reference sequence). V lost 2 bases and J lost 1, with 7 bases in between. CDR3 length: 13 residues. CDR3 coding DNA: TGTGCCAGCAGCTTAAGGCGGTCCTACGAGCAGTACTTC. This gives the protein CASSLRRSYEQYF.